A single sample gave rise to the 11 T cell receptor beta chains below, sequenced in a study of cytomegalovirus exposure and HLA in healthy donors. PCR used 60 Vbeta primers and 13 Jbeta primers. The method was immunoSEQ multiplex PCR; TCRdb's version includes in-frame clones alone and lacks a portion of them. The sample records tens of thousands of clones, about three quarters being singletons. Specimen: PBMCs. These receptors came from a man aged 35 to 55 in good health and CMV-seronegative.

The chain employs TRBV9 and TRBJ2-2; TRBD1 might be the D (5 bases). CDR3 length: 15 amino acids. Deletions cut 2 bases from V and 1 base from J, with 9 bases between. Looked up from germline, CDR1 is SGDLS and CDR2 is YYNGEE. CDR3: CASSVSRGNTGELFF. For the CDR3, the DNA is TGTGCCAGCAGCGTCTCTAGGGGGAACACCGGGGAGCTGTTTTTT.

The count of this clone is one. The rearrangement links TRBV5-4 to TRBJ2-1; a possible D gene is TRBD2 (6 bases). The germline V gene has CDR1 SGHNT and CDR2 YYREEE (reference sequence). The CDR3 is 14 residues long. Trimming took 5 bases from V and 8 from J, leaving 17 bases between them. The CDR3 DNA reads as TGTGCCAGCAGTTCGTCCGGGAGTACTTATGAGCAGTTCTTC. It encodes CASSSSGSTYEQFF.

The chain carries TRBV7-2 and TRBJ2-1; TRBD1 matches at 9 bases. Germline CDR1 is SGHTA and CDR2 is FQGNSA. The CDR3 contains 15 residues. V was clipped by 5 bases and J by 0 bases; unmatched bases: 2. The CDR3 is CASSETGGSYNEQFF. The CDR3 DNA is TGTGCCAGCAGCGAGACAGGGGGCTCCTACAATGAGCAGTTCTTC.

The chain couples TRBV7-2 to TRBJ2-7, with D possibly matching TRBD1 (6 bases). Germline V lookup: CDR1 SGHTA, CDR2 FQGNSA. CDR3 length: 17 residues. V was pared by 5 bases and J by 2 bases, with 22 bases between. The chain's CDR3 is CASSPSKADREPYEQYF. As DNA, the CDR3 is TGTGCCAGCAGCCCATCCAAGGCGGACAGAGAACCCTACGAGCAGTACTTC.

V and J are TRBV6-1 and TRBJ2-7; possible D gene TRBD1, 6 bases. This CDR3 region has 13 residues. V was trimmed by 6 bases and J by 1 base, leaving 10 bases between them. Germline-derived CDR1 and CDR2 are MNHNS and SASEGT. The CDR3 DNA sequence: TGTGCCAGCAGGCGGACAGAGTCCTACGAGCAGTACTTC. Translating gives CASRRTESYEQYF.

The chain recombines TRBV7-2 with TRBJ2-5; 10 bases align to TRBD2. The trim removed 1 base at V and 0 bases at J, leaving 11 bases unmatched. The CDR3 spans 19 residues. Germline-derived CDR1 and CDR2 are SGHTA and FQGNSA. CDR3 in DNA: TGTGCCAGCAGCTTAGAGGCTGGAGGAGCGGGGGGGAACCAAGAGACCCAGTACTTC. Translation gives CASSLEAGGAGGNQETQYF.

The chain combines TRBV5-8 with TRBJ2-7; D might be TRBD1 (6 bases). Germline V CDR1 and CDR2: SGHTS, YDEGEE. The CDR3 runs 16 residues. The germline V and J ends were trimmed by 0 bases and 5 bases, with 18 bases remaining between them. The CDR3 DNA sequence: TGTGCCAGCAGCTTGGGGCAGGGGCGATCACAAGACGAGCAGTACTTC. It encodes CASSLGQGRSQDEQYF.

This sequence joins TRBV7-8 and TRBJ2-4, with TRBD2 matching over 13 bases. This CDR3 region has 19 residues. V gave up 1 base and J gave up 1 base; unmatched junction bases: 7. The germline gives CDR1 SGHVS, CDR2 FQNEAQ. The CDR3 DNA is TGTGCCAGCAGCTTAGGGACTAGCGGGAGAGGGGTTGCCAAAAACATTCAGTACTTC. This translates into CASSLGTSGRGVAKNIQYF.

This chain joins TRBV19 and TRBJ1-2, with 9 bases identical to TRBD1. V was pared by 5 bases and J by 5 bases, with 12 bases of the junction left unmatched. The CDR3 extends over 16 amino acids. Germline-derived CDR1 and CDR2 are LNHDA and SQIVND (reference sequence). The CDR3 here is CASSRDRAGTSYGYTF. In DNA form, the CDR3 reads TGTGCCAGTAGTCGGGACAGGGCAGGAACCTCATATGGCTACACCTTC.

The chain has TRBV5-1 and TRBJ2-7; 9 positions agree with TRBD2. V shed 4 bases, J shed 5 bases, and the junction held 13 bases outside the gene matches. The length of the CDR3 is 16 residues. The germline V gene has CDR1 SGHRS and CDR2 YFSETQ. Here the CDR3 DNA reads TGCGCCAGCAGCCCTCGGACCGGGACTAGCTTCAACGAGCAGTACTTC. This codes for CASSPRTGTSFNEQYF.

This sequence joins TRBV29-1 and TRBJ2-1, with 9 bases matching TRBD2. Trimming took 3 bases from V and 4 from J; bases not matched to a gene: 4. The CDR3 totals 14 residues. Germline assignment: CDR1 SQVTM and CDR2 ANQGSEA. The chain's CDR3 is CSVDLAGIYNEQFF. The CDR3 DNA sequence: TGCAGCGTTGACCTAGCGGGGATTTACAATGAGCAGTTCTTC.